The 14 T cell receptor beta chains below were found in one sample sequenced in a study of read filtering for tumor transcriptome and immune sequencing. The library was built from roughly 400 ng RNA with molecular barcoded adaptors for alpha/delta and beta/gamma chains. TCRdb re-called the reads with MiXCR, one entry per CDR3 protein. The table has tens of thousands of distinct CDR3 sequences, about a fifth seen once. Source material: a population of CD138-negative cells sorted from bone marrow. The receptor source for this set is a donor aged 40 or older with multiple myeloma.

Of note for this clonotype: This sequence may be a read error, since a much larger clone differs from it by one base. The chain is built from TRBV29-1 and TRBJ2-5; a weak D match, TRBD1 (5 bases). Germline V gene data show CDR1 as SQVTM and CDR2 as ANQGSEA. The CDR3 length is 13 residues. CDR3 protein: CSIDDRLQETQYF. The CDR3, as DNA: TGCAGCATTGATGACAGATTACAAGAGACCCAGTACTTC.

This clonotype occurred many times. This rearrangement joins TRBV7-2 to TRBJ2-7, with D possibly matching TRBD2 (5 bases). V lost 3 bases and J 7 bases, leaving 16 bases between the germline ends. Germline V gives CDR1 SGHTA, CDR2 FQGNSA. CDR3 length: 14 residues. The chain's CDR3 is CASSLSGGWVEQYF. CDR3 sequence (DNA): TGTGCCAGCAGCTTGTCTGGCGGGTGGGTGGAGCAGTACTTC.

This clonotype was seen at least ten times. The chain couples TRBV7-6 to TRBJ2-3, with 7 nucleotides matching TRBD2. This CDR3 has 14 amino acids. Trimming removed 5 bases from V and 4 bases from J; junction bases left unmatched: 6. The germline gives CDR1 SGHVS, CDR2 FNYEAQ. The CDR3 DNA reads TGTGCCAGCAGCCGAAGCGGGACCGCAGATACGCAGTATTTT. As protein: CASSRSGTADTQYF.

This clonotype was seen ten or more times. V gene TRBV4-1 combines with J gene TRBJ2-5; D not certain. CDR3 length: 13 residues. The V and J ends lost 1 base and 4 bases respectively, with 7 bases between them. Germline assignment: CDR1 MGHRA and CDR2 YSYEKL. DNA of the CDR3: TGCGCCAGCAGCCAAGCGGGCGGAGAGACCCAGTACTTC. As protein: CASSQAGGETQYF.

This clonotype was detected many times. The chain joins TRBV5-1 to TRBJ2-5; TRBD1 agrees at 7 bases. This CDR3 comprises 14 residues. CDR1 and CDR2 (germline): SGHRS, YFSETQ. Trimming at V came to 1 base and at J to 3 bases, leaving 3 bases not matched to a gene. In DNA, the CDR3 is TGCGCCAGCAGCTTGTCACAGGGGAAAGAGACCCAGTACTTC. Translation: CASSLSQGKETQYF.

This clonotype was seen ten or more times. The CDR3 region has the DNA TGCAGTGCGGGAGATACGCAGTATTTT. Translation gives CSAGDTQYF. This rearrangement joins TRBV20-1 to TRBJ2-3; D remains unclear. Germline V CDR1 and CDR2: DFQATT, SNEGSKA (reference sequence). The V end lost 6 bases, the J end lost 5 bases, and 3 bases lay between the germline ends. This CDR3 contains 9 residues.

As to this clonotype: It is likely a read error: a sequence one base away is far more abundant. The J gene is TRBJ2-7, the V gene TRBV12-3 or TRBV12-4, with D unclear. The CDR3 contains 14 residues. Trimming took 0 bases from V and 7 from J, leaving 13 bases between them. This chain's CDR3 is CASSLAIHPSEQYF. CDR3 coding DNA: TGTGCCAGCAGTTTAGCGATCCATCCTTCTGAGCAGTACTTC.

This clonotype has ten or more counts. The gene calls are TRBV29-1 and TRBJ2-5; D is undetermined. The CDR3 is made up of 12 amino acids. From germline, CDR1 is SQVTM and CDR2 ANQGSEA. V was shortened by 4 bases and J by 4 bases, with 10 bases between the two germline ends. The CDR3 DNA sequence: TGCAGCGTTGTTTGGGTGGGAGAGACCCAGTACTTC. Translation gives CSVVWVGETQYF.

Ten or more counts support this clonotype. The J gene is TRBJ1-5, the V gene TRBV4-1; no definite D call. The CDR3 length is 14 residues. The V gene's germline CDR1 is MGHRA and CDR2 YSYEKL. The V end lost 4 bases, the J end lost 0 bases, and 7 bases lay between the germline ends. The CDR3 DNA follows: TGCGCCAGCAGCCCCACGTATAGCAATCAGCCCCAGCATTTT. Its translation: CASSPTYSNQPQHF.

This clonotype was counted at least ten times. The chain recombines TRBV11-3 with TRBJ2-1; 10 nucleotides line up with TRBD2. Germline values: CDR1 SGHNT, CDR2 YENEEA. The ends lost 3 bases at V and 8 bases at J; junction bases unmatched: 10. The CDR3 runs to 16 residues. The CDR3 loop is CASSFEAGGPRDEQFF. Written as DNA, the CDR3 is TGTGCCAGCAGCTTTGAAGCGGGAGGGCCTAGAGATGAGCAGTTCTTC.

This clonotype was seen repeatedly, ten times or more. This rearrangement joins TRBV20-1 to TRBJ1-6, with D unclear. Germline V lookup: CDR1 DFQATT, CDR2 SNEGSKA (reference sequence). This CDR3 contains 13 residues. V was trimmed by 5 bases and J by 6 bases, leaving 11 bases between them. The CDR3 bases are TGCAGTGCTCCCTCCCCGGGTAATTCACCCCTCCACTTT. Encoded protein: CSAPSPGNSPLHF.

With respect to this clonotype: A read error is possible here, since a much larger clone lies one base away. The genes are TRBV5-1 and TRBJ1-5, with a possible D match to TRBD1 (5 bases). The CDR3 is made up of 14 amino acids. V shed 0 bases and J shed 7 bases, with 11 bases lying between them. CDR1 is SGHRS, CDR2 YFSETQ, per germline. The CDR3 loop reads CASSLGQGRQPQHF. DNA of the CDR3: TGCGCCAGCAGCTTGGGGCAGGGTAGGCAGCCCCAGCATTTT.

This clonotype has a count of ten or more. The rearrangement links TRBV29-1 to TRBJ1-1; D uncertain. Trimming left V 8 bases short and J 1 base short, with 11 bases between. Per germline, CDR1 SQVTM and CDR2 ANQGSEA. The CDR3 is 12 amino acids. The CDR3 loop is CSSLHRNTEAFF. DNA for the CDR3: TGCAGCTCCCTACACCGGAACACTGAAGCTTTCTTT.

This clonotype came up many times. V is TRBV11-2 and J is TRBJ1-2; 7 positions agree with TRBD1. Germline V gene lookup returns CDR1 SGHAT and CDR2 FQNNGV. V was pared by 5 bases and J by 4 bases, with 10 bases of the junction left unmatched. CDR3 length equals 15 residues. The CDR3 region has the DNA TGTGCCAGCAGCATAATGGGACAGAACGCCTATGGCTACACCTTC. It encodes CASSIMGQNAYGYTF.